The 10 T cell receptor beta chains below come from one sample, sequenced in a study of cytomegalovirus exposure and HLA in healthy donors. A multiplex PCR was run with 60 Vbeta primers and 13 Jbeta primers. Sequenced by immunoSEQ multiplex PCR; TCRdb stores in-frame clones only, minus some. This table holds about 150,000 clones, around 68% found once. The sequencing input was PBMCs. The receptors derive from a man younger than 40 in good health and CMV-seronegative.

This chain connects TRBV28 to TRBJ2-3; possible D gene TRBD1, 7 bases. The CDR3 runs 17 residues. V gave up 5 bases and J gave up 3 bases, with 21 bases separating them. Germline V gene data show CDR1 as MDHEN and CDR2 as SYDVKM. The CDR3 coding sequence is TGTGCCAGCAGTGTGCCCGGGCCAGGGGGGAATACAGATACGCAGTATTTT. This translates into CASSVPGPGGNTDTQYF.

This clone was counted once. This chain links TRBV2 with TRBJ1-4; the match to TRBD1 covers 12 bases. The CDR3 is 16 amino acids. CDR1 and CDR2 from the germline V gene are SNHLY and FYNNEI. After removal of 6 bases from V and 4 bases from J, the junction contained 6 bases not matched to a gene. In DNA form, the CDR3 reads TGTGCCAGCAGCTTGGGACAGGGGGCTGGTAATGAAAAACTGTTTTTT. Translated, it gives CASSLGQGAGNEKLFF.

The chain couples TRBV19 to TRBJ2-1; 10 nucleotides line up with TRBD2. V was clipped by 6 bases and J by 5 bases; unmatched bases: 4. The germline V gene has CDR1 LNHDA and CDR2 SQIVND (reference sequence). This CDR3 has 14 amino acids. The CDR3 DNA follows: TGTGCCAGTAGGGGGACTAGCGCGAACAATGAGCAGTTCTTC. Amino acid sequence: CASRGTSANNEQFF.

DNA of the CDR3: TGTGCCAGCAGACAAGACAGGGGTCGCAATCAGCCCCAGCATTTT. Residues: CASRQDRGRNQPQHF. V is TRBV28 and J is TRBJ1-5; 8 nucleotides match TRBD1. Losses at the gene ends were 6 bases for V and 2 bases for J; bases not matched to a gene: 6. The CDR3 contains 15 residues. Germline-derived CDR1 and CDR2 are MDHEN and SYDVKM.

The chain combines TRBV27 with TRBJ1-5, with D tentatively TRBD1 (5 bases). Trimming took off 7 bases at V and 5 bases at J, with 18 bases between the two ends. The CDR3 has 15 amino acids. Germline V lookup: CDR1 MNHEY, CDR2 SMNVEV (reference sequence). CDR3: CASMSDPWGDQPQHF. CDR3 nucleotide sequence: TGTGCCAGCATGTCGGACCCGTGGGGGGATCAGCCCCAGCATTTT.

The chain has TRBV2 and TRBJ1-2, with D tentatively TRBD1 (5 bases). Germline CDR1 SNHLY, CDR2 FYNNEI. V lost 6 bases and J lost 8, with 13 bases in between. This CDR3 has 12 residues. CDR3 DNA: TGTGCCAGCAGGCCCCTAGGGGTGGGCTACACCTTC. Translation gives CASRPLGVGYTF.

This chain's CDR3 is CASSHRGSNYGYTF. The CDR3 DNA sequence: TGTGCCAGCAGCCACAGGGGTTCTAACTATGGCTACACCTTC. This chain uses TRBV14 with TRBJ1-2; the D gene is possibly TRBD1 (6 bases). The V end was cut by 3 bases, the J end by 0 bases, with 8 bases between. This CDR3 region has 14 residues. The V gene's germline CDR1 is SGHDN and CDR2 FVKESK.

The rearrangement joins TRBV29-1 to TRBJ2-5, with D tentatively TRBD2 (5 bases). The V and J ends lost 8 bases and 4 bases respectively, with 11 bases between them. Germline values: CDR1 SQVTM, CDR2 ANQGSEA. The length of the CDR3 is 11 residues. CDR3 nucleotides: TGCAGCCCCGAGGGAGTAGAGACCCAGTACTTC. It is translated as CSPEGVETQYF.

CDR3 coding DNA: TGTGCCAGCAGCTTAGAGACAGGTCCCCGTGGCTACACCTTC. It yields the protein CASSLETGPRGYTF. The chain has TRBV7-9 and TRBJ1-2, with D perhaps TRBD1 (6 bases). The CDR3 contains 14 residues. Germline V CDR1 and CDR2: SEHNR, FQNEAQ (reference sequence). The V gene lost 1 base and the J gene lost 7 bases, with 13 bases spanning the gap.

The rearrangement uses TRBV2 and TRBJ1-2; D remains unclear. V dropped 5 bases and J dropped 7 bases, with 14 bases sitting between them. This CDR3 has 13 residues. In germline, CDR1 is SNHLY, CDR2 FYNNEI. This chain's CDR3 is CASSLSGLSGYTF. In DNA, the CDR3 is TGTGCCAGCAGTCTCTCAGGTCTTTCTGGCTACACCTTC.